This T cell receptor beta chain was retrieved from a study of PD-1 blockade in mismatch repair-deficient tumors. Study as a whole: Enrolled about 2013-2016, patients had progressing, pretreated mismatch repair-deficient cancers of 12 types.

V gave up 6 bases and J gave up 2 bases, with 9 bases separating them. CDR3 length: 12 residues. Germline CDR1 SGHTS, CDR2 YDEGEE. Clones were read by immunoSEQ multiplex PCR, and TCRdb kept only the in-frame ones, dropping some. Seen here are approximately 80,000 clones, roughly 80% observed once, and the top ten hold around 5.1%. PCR or immunohistochemistry showed mismatch repair deficiency in every enrolled patient. The TCR-sequenced patients were three responders to pembrolizumab. A remark on this clone: The antigen is undetermined.

Study outcomes and limitations: Tumor-resident clones, often undetectable pretreatment in blood, expanded then contracted after pembrolizumab.

The clonotype was recovered from an adult with mismatch repair-deficient cancer. Material: peripheral blood, obtained 44 weeks after starting pembrolizumab. V and J are TRBV5-8 and TRBJ2-7; no clear D. The CDR3 region has the DNA TGTGCCAGCAATTCGAATACCTACGAGCAGTACTTC. As protein: CASNSNTYEQYF.